The clone carrying this T cell receptor beta chain was observed at least ten times. Its antigen is still unknown. The sample originates from a study of early T cells in non-severe SARS-CoV-2 infection. In the study overall: Sequencing used unsorted whole-blood bulk RNA, so chains lack pairing.

Study-level findings and limits: The matching step, a VDJdb search, favored anti-spike CD8 responses and missed private and CD4 specificities.

Unique molecular identifiers were added to individual cDNA molecules. One entry per CDR3 protein results from TCRdb running MiXCR on the 5' RACE reads. The top ten clones hold over 2.5% of a sample with 25,000 to 30,000 distinct CDR3 sequences, roughly 5% of them seen once. The CDR3 has 16 residues. The V gene end was trimmed by 5 bases and the J gene end by 5 bases; junction bases not matched to a gene: 13. CDR1 is SGHAT and CDR2 is FQNNGV in the germline V gene. The sequencing input was whole blood. The rearrangement joins TRBV11-2 to TRBJ1-1; 8 bases agree with TRBD1. The sequence came from an adult who was a healthcare worker with PCR-confirmed SARS-CoV-2 infection or an uninfected control (not recorded which). CDR3 DNA: TGTGCCAGCAGCCCCCGTAGGAAGGACAGGGTGACTGAAGCTTTCTTT. It specifies CASSPRRKDRVTEAFF.